This T cell receptor beta chain was sequenced for a study of blood T cells in healthy people across ages. At the level of the study: Capture via template switching afforded approximately one barcoded beta molecule per two T cells.

The study's findings and limits: Because donor CMV status was unknown, expanded clonotype changes were possibly confounded.

A second PCR of about 7 to 12 cycles used a sample-barcoded 5' primer and a J-beta primer mix. TCRdb recomputed calls from the 5' RACE reads with MiXCR, one row per CDR3 protein. The top ten hold 4% of the sample, which has some 1,500,000 distinct CDR3 sequences, roughly 43% seen once. About this clonotype itself: Antigen: not known.

The CDR3 is made up of 16 amino acids. The germline V gene encodes CDR1 SGHVS and CDR2 FQNEAQ. V trimming: 5 bases; J trimming: 4 bases; junction bases outside the gene matches: 10. This chain connects TRBV7-8 to TRBJ1-4; 7 nucleotides align to TRBD1. The sequence derives from a woman aged 18-30 years in good health. The sample consisted of blood. The CDR3 region is CASSRGGGDFNEKLFF. CDR3 DNA: TGTGCCAGCAGCCGAGGAGGGGGCGATTTTAATGAAAAACTGTTTTTT.